The TCR beta chain described here comes from a study of chronic HIV infection and antiretroviral therapy. TCRdb reprocessed the 5' RACE reads via MiXCR and lists one record per CDR3 protein. The sample holds some 43,000 distinct CDR3 sequences, about 18% seen once. Germline V gene lookup returns CDR1 ENHRY and CDR2 SYGVKD. Trimming stripped 6 bases from V and 4 bases from J, with 15 bases between. CDR3 length: 14 residues. This chain connects TRBV10-3 to TRBJ1-1; weak D call: TRBD1 (5 bases). The TCR comes from an adult who had HIV and had not received antiretroviral therapy, or was an uninfected healthy control (not recorded which). The specimen sequenced was peripheral blood. The CDR3 DNA is TGTGCCATCAGGCGCGGCGGGGGTAGCACTGAAGCTTTCTTT. Protein sequence: CAIRRGGGSTEAFF.